Listed below are T cell receptor beta chains from one sample, sequenced in a study of radiotherapy plus CTLA-4 blockade in lung cancer. The method was immunoSEQ multiplex PCR; TCRdb's version includes in-frame clones alone and lacks a portion of them. Of roughly 86,000 clones listed, 80% to 85% are singletons. The sample was peripheral blood, taken from a patient treated with radiotherapy plus ipilimumab. The receptors were gathered from a human donor with non-small cell lung cancer who had stable disease on radiotherapy plus ipilimumab. The CDR3 runs from the conserved cysteine through the conserved F or W. D genes are given only for firm matches. Some rows mark clone size as missing; the rest say once, few, many or name a class of expanded clone.

16	TRBV2	TRBJ2-5	TRBD2	-	TGTGCCAGCAGGGGAAGCGGGGGGGACTGGGAAAAGACCCAGTACTTC	CASRGSGGDWEKTQYF
15	TRBV13	TRBJ2-7	-	-	TGTGCCAGCAGCTTCGGAGAGACAGGCGTGGGCGAGCAGTACTTC	CASSFGETGVGEQYF
15	TRBV11-3	TRBJ2-3	-	-	TGTGCCAGCAGCTTGGGGGGCGCCGACACAGATACGCAGTATTTT	CASSLGGADTDTQYF
15	TRBV6-1	TRBJ1-3	-	few	TGTGCCAGCAGTGGGCGGGAGTTCTCTGGAAACACCATATATTTT	CASSGREFSGNTIYF
16	TRBV10-3	TRBJ2-3	-	-	TGTGCCATCAGTGAGTCGGGAGGTAAATCCACAGATACGCAGTATTTT	CAISESGGKSTDTQYF
13	TRBV7-7	TRBJ1-5	-	-	TGTGCTAGCCGACAAGGAAGTCGGCAGCCCCAGCATTTT	CASRQGSRQPQHF
14	TRBV28	TRBJ1-5	-	-	TGTGCCAGCATAGGTCAAAGGCCCTTTCAGCCCCAGCATTTT	CASIGQRPFQPQHF
12	TRBV7-8	TRBJ1-4	-	few	TGTGCCAGCAGCTTATTTGAGGAAAAACTGTTTTTT	CASSLFEEKLFF
17	TRBV7-8	TRBJ1-3	-	-	TGTGCCAGCAGCTCCCTATCGCAGGGCATCTCTGGAAACACCATATATTTT	CASSSLSQGISGNTIYF
15	TRBV27	TRBJ2-4	TRBD1	once	TGTGCCAGCAGTACGCGGACAGGGGGCTCTGACATTCAGTACTTC	CASSTRTGGSDIQYF
13	TRBV6-5	TRBJ1-2	-	-	TGTGCCAGCAGTTACCCAGGGCAAAATGGCTACACCTTC	CASSYPGQNGYTF
14	TRBV7-9	TRBJ2-1	-	once	TGTGCCAGCAGCCAAGGGACGGGGGTCTGGGAGCAGTTCTTC	CASSQGTGVWEQFF
14	TRBV16	TRBJ1-4	-	-	TGTGCCAGCAGCCAAGAATGGGACTCTGAAAAACTGTTTTTT	CASSQEWDSEKLFF
13	TRBV7-9	TRBJ1-2	-	-	TGTGCCAGCAGCTCCTCCGATGCGAGGGGGAACTCCTTC	CASSSSDARGNSF
12	TRBV10-2	TRBJ2-7	-	-	TGCGCCAGCAGTCAGGCCGCCTACGAGCAGTACTTC	CASSQAAYEQYF
14	TRBV4-1	TRBJ1-5	-	-	TGCGCCAGCAGCCAAGATGCGGGAATTCAGCCCCAGCATTTT	CASSQDAGIQPQHF
15	TRBV6-4	TRBJ2-2	-	-	TGTGCCAGCAGCGGTTCAGGGGAAGGGACCGGGGAGCTGTTTTTT	CASSGSGEGTGELFF
16	TRBV30	TRBJ2-1	-	-	TGTGCCTGGAGTGGGATGGGGAAAAACTCCTACAATGAGCAGTTCTTC	CAWSGMGKNSYNEQFF
15	TRBV6-4	TRBJ2-3	TRBD2	-	TGTGCCAGCAGTCCGACTAGCGGGGGTGCAGATACGCAGTATTTT	CASSPTSGGADTQYF
14	TRBV19	TRBJ2-1	-	once	TGTGCCAGTAGTATAGTTGGGGGGCCCCATGAGCAGTTCTTC	CASSIVGGPHEQFF
15	TRBV27	TRBJ2-2	-	once	TGTGCCAGCAAGGAGTCGGCAGGTCTAACCGGGGAGCTGTTTTTT	CASKESAGLTGELFF
13	TRBV28	TRBJ2-2	-	-	TGTGCCACCCCGTCGAAGCCGGGCGGGGAGCTGTTTTTT	CATPSKPGGELFF
16	TRBV9	TRBJ2-3	TRBD2	-	TGTGCCAGCAGCAAGGGACTAGCGGGGGGGCTGGATACGCAGTATTTT	CASSKGLAGGLDTQYF
16	TRBV7-7	TRBJ1-3	-	-	TGTGCCAGCAGCTTAGGTCCGCCAAGCTCTGGAAACACCATATATTTT	CASSLGPPSSGNTIYF
17	TRBV30	TRBJ1-6	-	-	TGTGCCTGGAGTGTAGGCTGGGGGGGCCGCTATAATTCACCCCTCCACTTT	CAWSVGWGGRYNSPLHF
15	TRBV4-2	TRBJ1-2	TRBD1	-	TGTGCCAGCAGCCAAGATCTAGGGACAGGGAAAGGCTACACCTTC	CASSQDLGTGKGYTF
15	TRBV11-2	TRBJ2-1	-	-	TGTGCCAGCAGCTTACCGGGCGCGACCTACAATGAGCAGTTCTTC	CASSLPGATYNEQFF
14	TRBV5-5	TRBJ1-1	-	-	TGTGCCAGCAGCTTCATCTCTGGAACCACTGAAGCTTTCTTT	CASSFISGTTEAFF
14	TRBV21-1	TRBJ1-5	-	once	TGTGCCAGCAGCAAATCAGGGGGGACTCAGCCCCAGCATTTT	CASSKSGGTQPQHF
15	TRBV6-1	TRBJ1-1	TRBD1	-	TGTGCCAGCATACCACCCCCTGACAGGGGACCTGAAGCTTTCTTT	CASIPPPDRGPEAFF
17	TRBV27	TRBJ2-5	TRBD2	-	TGTGCCAGCAGTTTATGGACTAGCGGGGGGGCCAGAGAGACCCAGTACTTC	CASSLWTSGGARETQYF
11	TRBV7-2	TRBJ2-1	-	-	TGTGCCAGCAGCTTCGGGACCCCGGCGGTCTTC	CASSFGTPAVF
12	TRBV29-1	TRBJ2-3	-	-	TGCAGCGTTGAATTGGTAGGGGATACGCAGTATTTT	CSVELVGDTQYF
16	TRBV10-3	TRBJ1-1	-	-	TGTGCCATCAGTGAGTCGCTAGACCTCTCGAACACTGAAGCTTTCTTT	CAISESLDLSNTEAFF
13	TRBV7-3	TRBJ2-3	TRBD1	-	TGTGCCAGCAGCCCAGGACAGGGGTCCGGCCAGTATTTT	CASSPGQGSGQYF
14	TRBV6-5	TRBJ2-3	TRBD1	-	TGTGCCAGCAGTCCCGGGACAGGGAAGGATACGCAGTATTTT	CASSPGTGKDTQYF
15	TRBV7-9	TRBJ2-3	-	-	TGTGCCAGCAGCAACCGGGACGGCATCACAGATACGCAGTATTTT	CASSNRDGITDTQYF
15	TRBV6-5	TRBJ2-3	TRBD2	-	TGTGCCAGCAGTCAAGAGCGGGGACGCACAGATACGCAGTATTTT	CASSQERGRTDTQYF
13	TRBV2	TRBJ1-5	-	few	TGTGCCAGCAGGACCCAGGGAGCTCAGCCCCAGCATTTT	CASRTQGAQPQHF
14	TRBV7-8	TRBJ2-7	-	-	TGTGCCAGCAGTCGCGGGACGGCAACCTACGAGCAGTACTTC	CASSRGTATYEQYF
15	TRBV9	TRBJ1-4	-	-	TGTGCCAGCAGCGTAAGGGATCTGGCTAATGAAAAACTGTTTTTT	CASSVRDLANEKLFF
15	TRBV2	TRBJ2-3	-	-	TGTGCCAGCAGAGCTCAACCTCTTGACGTAGATACGCAGTATTTT	CASRAQPLDVDTQYF
13	TRBV30	TRBJ2-1	-	-	TGTGCCTGGAGTAAGTCTAGCTCCACTGAGCAGTTCTTC	CAWSKSSSTEQFF
14	TRBV28	TRBJ1-1	-	-	TGTGCCAGCAGGCACAGGGATCCGAACACTGAAGCTTTCTTT	CASRHRDPNTEAFF
13	TRBV7-8	TRBJ1-2	-	-	TGTGCCAGCAGCTTAGTGGACAGAAACGGCTACACCTTC	CASSLVDRNGYTF
15	TRBV11-3	TRBJ2-2	TRBD1	-	TGTGCCAGCAGCCAGGGACAGGGTGGGACCGGGGAGCTGTTTTTT	CASSQGQGGTGELFF
12	TRBV29-1	TRBJ2-7	TRBD2	-	TGCAGCGTTGATCGGGGGGAAAGGAAGCAGTACTTC	CSVDRGERKQYF
20	TRBV9	TRBJ2-1	-	-	TGTGCCAGCAGCGCCCCAGGGGCGAGGCGGCGGGGGAGCTCCTACAATGAGCAGTTCTTC	CASSAPGARRRGSSYNEQFF
14	TRBV5-6	TRBJ2-7	-	-	TGTGCCAGCAGCCTCCCAGGAAGCTCCTACGAGCAGTACTTC	CASSLPGSSYEQYF
15	TRBV10-2	TRBJ2-3	-	-	TGCGCCAGCAGTGACATCGGGGTGAGCACAGATACGCAGTATTTT	CASSDIGVSTDTQYF
11	TRBV30	TRBJ2-3	-	-	TGTGCCTGGAGTGGGGGAGATACGCAGTATTTT	CAWSGGDTQYF
14	TRBV27	TRBJ1-4	-	-	TGTGCCAGCAGGGCGGGGAACACTAATGAAAAACTGTTTTTT	CASRAGNTNEKLFF
14	TRBV2	TRBJ2-7	-	-	TGTGCCAGCACCGAGGGAGCCCTGAGTTCCGAGCAGTACTTC	CASTEGALSSEQYF